This T cell receptor (beta chain) was captured by sequencing in a study of CD8+ T cells in alopecia areata. RNA was isolated and reverse transcribed to cDNA, the sequencing template. Profiled with immunoSEQ multiplex PCR; TCRdb holds only in-frame clones, not every one. The table has around 120,000 clones, 35% to 45% seen once. CDR1 and CDR2 (germline): GTSNPN, SVGIG (reference sequence). V lost 3 bases to trimming and J lost 6 bases; unmatched junction nucleotides: 3. CDR3 length: 13 amino acids. This TCR was recovered from a human donor with alopecia areata. The chain has TRBV30 and TRBJ2-2; 8 nucleotides align to TRBD1. Sequencing was done on a sample of CD4+ T cells sorted from blood. The CDR3 reads CAWRSQGAGELFF. The CDR3 nucleotides are TGTGCCTGGAGATCACAGGGGGCCGGGGAGCTGTTTTTT.